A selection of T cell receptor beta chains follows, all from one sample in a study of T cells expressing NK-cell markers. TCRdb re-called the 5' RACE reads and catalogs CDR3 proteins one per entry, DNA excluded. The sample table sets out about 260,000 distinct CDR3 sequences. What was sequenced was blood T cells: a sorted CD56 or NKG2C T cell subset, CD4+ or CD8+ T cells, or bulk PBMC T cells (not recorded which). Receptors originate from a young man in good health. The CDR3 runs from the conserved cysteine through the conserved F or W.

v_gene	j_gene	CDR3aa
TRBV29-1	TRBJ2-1	CSVVGREAEQFF
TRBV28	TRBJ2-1	CASSLIQGAMYEQFF
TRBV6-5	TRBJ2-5	CASSYFVGLGETQYF
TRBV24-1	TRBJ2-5	CATSDPRAIQETQYF
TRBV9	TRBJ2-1	CASSVDQNSYNEQFF
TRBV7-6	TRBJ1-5	CASSLDPPAVGNQPQHF
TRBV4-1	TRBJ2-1	CASSHNRGDLILSSSYNEQFF
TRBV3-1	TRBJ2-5	CATQKRGGARETQYF
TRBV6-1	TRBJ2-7	CASSDEVYEQYF
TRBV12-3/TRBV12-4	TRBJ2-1	CASRLRLPENEQFF
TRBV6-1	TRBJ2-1	CASSEAGTTYNEQFF
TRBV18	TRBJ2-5	CASSPREAGSQETQYF
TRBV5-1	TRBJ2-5	CASSGLAGERETQYF
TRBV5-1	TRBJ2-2	CASSLFVGSTGELFF
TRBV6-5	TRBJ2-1	CASRRPQTDEQFF
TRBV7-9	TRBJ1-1	CASSPRTGEAFF
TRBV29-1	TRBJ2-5	CSVLAGVGETQYF
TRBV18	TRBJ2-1	CASSPLGMSGLYNEQFF
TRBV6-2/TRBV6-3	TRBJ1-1	CASSHTTLNTEAFF
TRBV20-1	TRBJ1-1	CSATGQSAEAFF
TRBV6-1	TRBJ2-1	CASSVTPAVVYEQFF
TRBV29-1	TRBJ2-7	CSVEQGVREQYF
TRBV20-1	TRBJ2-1	CSASGGFGRGGEQFF
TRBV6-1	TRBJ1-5	CASTPREPNQPQHF
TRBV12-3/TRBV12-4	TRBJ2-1	CASDRAGGHNEQFF
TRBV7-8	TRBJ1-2	CATSQGTNYGYTF
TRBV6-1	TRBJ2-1	CASTRARWNEQFF
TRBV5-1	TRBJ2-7	CASSEGTSGSGQYF
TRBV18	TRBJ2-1	CASSPLAGQGARSSYNEQFF
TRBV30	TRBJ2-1	CACLRGGNEQFF
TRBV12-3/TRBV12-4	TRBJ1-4	CASSLTGGEKLFF
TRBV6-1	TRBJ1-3	CASSPGLNPGNTIYF
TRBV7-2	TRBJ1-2	CASSSGQGSYGYTF
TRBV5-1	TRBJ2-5	CASSLMGLAGGPDQETQYF
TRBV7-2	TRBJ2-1	CASSGSGGNEQFF
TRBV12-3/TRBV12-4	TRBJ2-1	CASSLNPGIDEQFF
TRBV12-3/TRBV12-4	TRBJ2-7	CASKTSGPSYEQYF
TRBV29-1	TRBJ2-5	CSVKVRWETQYF
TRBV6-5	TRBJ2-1	CASRYGLAGERNEQFF
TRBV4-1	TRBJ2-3	CASSQDSISDTQYF
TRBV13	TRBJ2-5	CASSYREQTQYF
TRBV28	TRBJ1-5	CASRSGSKPQHF
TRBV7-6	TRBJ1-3	CASSPRDRGTSGNTIYF
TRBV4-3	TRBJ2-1	CASSQVRGSAGGSYNEQFF
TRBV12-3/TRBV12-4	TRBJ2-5	CASSPGQGETQYF
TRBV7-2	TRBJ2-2	CASRQDRDTGELFF
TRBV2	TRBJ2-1	CASKRRAAYNEQFF
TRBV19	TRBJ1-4	CASSIDRRNEKLFF
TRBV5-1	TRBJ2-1	CASSLRGGDGYNEQFF
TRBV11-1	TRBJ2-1	CASEGQTSGRAPRGNEQFF
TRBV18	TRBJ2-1	CASSPRLDEQFF
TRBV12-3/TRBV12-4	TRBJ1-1	CASSPLTENTEAFF
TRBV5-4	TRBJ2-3	CASSLGPLGSSTDTQYF